The 21 T cell receptor beta chains in this list originate from one sample, sequenced in a study of early T cells in non-severe SARS-CoV-2 infection (dated by TCRdb to 2020 to 2022). Library prep was done by 5' RACE. Sequenced using a NextSeq 500. TCRdb ran its own pipeline on the public reads, namely fastp trimming at Q25 and MiXCR clone calling, and kept in-frame beta chains. Identical CDR3 proteins give one entry, which carries the most common genes and DNA. The sample yields tens of thousands of distinct CDR3 sequences; around a tenth were counted once. The ten largest account for 5% to 6.5% of the sample. Sequencing used whole blood, obtained at baseline. All receptors derive from an adult who was a healthcare worker with PCR-confirmed SARS-CoV-2 infection or an uninfected control (not recorded which).

CDR3 in amino acids: CASSHVTGQGTEAFF. CDR3 nucleotides: TGTGCCAGCAGCCATGTGACCGGACAGGGCACTGAAGCTTTCTTT. The rearrangement uses TRBV14 and TRBJ1-1, with 8 bases lining up with TRBD1. Trimming cost V 3 bases and J 4 bases; bases outside gene matches: 7. The CDR3 is 15 residues long. The germline V gene has CDR1 SGHDN and CDR2 FVKESK.

This rearrangement joins TRBV25-1 to TRBJ2-5; TRBD1 is a possible D gene (6 bases). The CDR3 covers 13 residues. Germline CDR1 and CDR2: MGHDK and SYGVNS. Deletions cut 5 bases from V and 5 bases from J, with 12 bases between. This chain's CDR3 is CASSPWGRETQYF. DNA for the CDR3: TGTGCCAGCAGTCCATGGGGGCGCGAGACCCAGTACTTC.

This clonotype was observed at least ten times. J is TRBJ1-1 and V is TRBV7-9; TRBD1 might be the D (6 bases). Germline assignment: CDR1 SEHNR and CDR2 FQNEAQ (reference sequence). The CDR3 consists of 14 residues. Trimming shortened V by 1 base and J by 3 bases, and 9 bases separated the two germline ends. CDR3 sequence (DNA): TGTGCCAGCAGCTTAGTGGGGGGCGACACTGAAGCTTTCTTT. Translation gives CASSLVGGDTEAFF.

This clonotype occurred a few times. The gene calls are TRBV7-9 and TRBJ2-1; D gene uncertain. V lost 3 bases and J lost 8, with 5 bases in between. This CDR3 contains 11 residues. Germline CDR1 and CDR2: SEHNR and FQNEAQ (reference sequence). As DNA, the CDR3 is TGTGCCAGCAGCTTTGGGGATGAGCAGTTCTTC. Encoded protein: CASSFGDEQFF.

This sequence joins TRBV5-6 and TRBJ1-1, with D perhaps matching TRBD1 (6 bases). Germline CDR1 is SGHDT and CDR2 is YYEEEE. The CDR3 contains 17 residues. Deletions cut 0 bases from V and 5 bases from J, with 20 bases between. The CDR3 DNA is TGTGCCAGCAGCTTGGAACAGGGTAGTGGGTCCGGGACTGAAGCTTTCTTT. It specifies CASSLEQGSGSGTEAFF.

The gene calls are TRBV3-1 and TRBJ2-2; 15 bases map to TRBD2. With 2 bases clipped from V and 0 bases from J, the junction kept 4 bases outside the gene matches. The germline V gene has CDR1 LGHDT and CDR2 YNNKEL (reference sequence). The CDR3 runs 19 residues. This CDR3 is CASSQLGLAGGPNTGELFF. CDR3 DNA: TGTGCCAGCAGCCAACTAGGACTAGCGGGAGGGCCGAACACCGGGGAGCTGTTTTTT.

The V gene is TRBV12-5, the J gene TRBJ2-7; D could derive from TRBD1 or TRBD2 (5 bases each). CDR1 and CDR2 (germline): LGHNT, FRNRAP. The V gene lost 4 bases and the J gene lost 12 bases, with 16 bases spanning the gap. This CDR3 contains 12 residues. The CDR3 DNA reads TGTGCTAGTGGTTCCAACTCCCGGGACGGGTACTTC. Encoded protein: CASGSNSRDGYF.

The chain is built from TRBV15 and TRBJ1-1; D not certain. In germline, CDR1 is LNHNV, CDR2 YYDKDF (reference sequence). The CDR3 contains 13 residues. V was trimmed by 3 bases and J by 1 base, leaving 6 bases between them. The DNA of the CDR3 is TGTGCCACCAGCAGCGGGCAGAACACTGAAGCTTTCTTT. Translation: CATSSGQNTEAFF.

The gene calls are TRBV7-9 and TRBJ1-1; the D is unclear. The CDR3 extends over 15 amino acids. V was clipped by 1 base and J by 10 bases, with 19 bases between them. The V gene's germline CDR1 is SEHNR and CDR2 FQNEAQ (reference sequence). DNA for the CDR3: TGTGCCAGCAGCTTAGGGAGAGCCTTAGCGGATGTAGCTTTCTTT. Protein sequence: CASSLGRALADVAFF.

V usage is TRBV20-1 and J usage is TRBJ1-1; D gene uncertain. The germline V gene has CDR1 DFQATT and CDR2 SNEGSKA (reference sequence). The V gene lost 6 bases and the J gene lost 1 base, with 12 bases spanning the gap. The CDR3 is 13 amino acids. In DNA form, the CDR3 reads TGCAGTGCCGCTCGGCGGGGGAACACTGAAGCTTTCTTT. As protein: CSAARRGNTEAFF.

This clonotype was counted between two and nine times. The chain joins TRBV5-6 to TRBJ2-3; 13 nucleotides match TRBD2. This CDR3 comprises 15 residues. Trimming took 4 bases from V and 4 from J; bases not matched to a gene: 3. Germline CDR1 SGHDT, CDR2 YYEEEE. The CDR3, as DNA: TGTGCCAGCAGCGGACTAGCGGGGGTAGCAGATACGCAGTATTTT. This sequence encodes CASSGLAGVADTQYF.

The chain joins TRBV20-1 to TRBJ2-3; 9 nucleotides match TRBD2. The length of the CDR3 is 15 residues. With 0 bases clipped from V and 2 bases from J, the junction kept 3 bases outside the gene matches. Germline V lookup: CDR1 DFQATT, CDR2 SNEGSKA (reference sequence). The CDR3 bases are TGCAGTGCTAGAGAGCGGGGGGGCTACACAGATACGCAGTATTTT. Amino acids: CSARERGGYTDTQYF.

This clonotype was counted only a few times. This chain links TRBV29-1 with TRBJ1-2, with 7 bases fitting TRBD1. The CDR3 totals 11 residues. With V trimmed by 7 bases and J by 4 bases, 3 bases remained unmatched. Germline V CDR1 and CDR2: SQVTM, ANQGSEA. The CDR3 spells CSDRGLYGYTF. CDR3 sequence (DNA): TGCAGCGATAGGGGGCTCTATGGCTACACCTTC.

This clonotype was counted at least ten times. At one end the junction does not follow the germline gene, possibly because of a read error. This chain uses TRBV7-2 with TRBJ2-7; the match to TRBD2 covers 8 bases. CDR3 length: 14 residues. Per germline, CDR1 SGHTA and CDR2 FQGNSA. In DNA, the CDR3 is TGTGCCAGCAGCCTAGCGGGCAACTCCTACGAGCAGTACTTC. Its protein product is CASSLAGNSYEQYF.

The CDR3: CASSAAGANVLTF. The CDR3 nucleotides are TGCGCCAGCAGTGCTGCAGGGGCCAACGTCCTGACTTTC. The chain carries TRBV10-1 and TRBJ2-6; D is ambiguous. CDR3 length equals 13 residues. V lost 4 bases and J 4 bases, leaving 5 bases between the germline ends. Germline V gene lookup returns CDR1 WNHNN and CDR2 SYGVQD (reference sequence).

A few counts support this clonotype. The chain employs TRBV5-1 and TRBJ2-5; 8 bases are shared with TRBD1. Looked up from germline, CDR1 is SGHRS and CDR2 is YFSETQ. After removal of 0 bases from V and 4 bases from J, the junction contained 5 bases not matched to a gene. The length of the CDR3 is 15 residues. As DNA, the CDR3 is TGCGCCAGCAGCTTGGCCTCAGGGGGCCCAGAGACCCAGTACTTC. It encodes CASSLASGGPETQYF.

With respect to this clonotype: A junction end diverges from the germline sequence, so it may reflect a read error. The CDR3 here is CASTLAAGPPYEQYF. CDR3 sequence (DNA): TGTGCCAGCACCTTAGCGGCGGGACCACCCTACGAGCAGTACTTC. V and J are TRBV11-2 and TRBJ2-7; a possible D gene is TRBD2 (6 bases). Germline V lookup: CDR1 SGHAT, CDR2 FQNNGV. The CDR3 is 15 amino acids.

The sample holds a few counts of this clonotype. CDR3 amino acids: CATSRGGSSYEQYF. The DNA for the CDR3 is TGTGCCACCAGCAGGGGGGGATCCTCCTACGAGCAGTACTTC. The gene calls are TRBV15 and TRBJ2-7; a possible D gene is TRBD2 (6 bases). Germline-derived CDR1 and CDR2 are LNHNV and YYDKDF (reference sequence). CDR3 length equals 14 residues. V was shortened by 3 bases and J by 0 bases, with 9 bases between the two germline ends.

This clonotype was counted only a few times. The chain uses TRBV10-3 and TRBJ2-7; either TRBD1 or TRBD2 may supply D (5 bases each). The V gene's germline CDR1 is ENHRY and CDR2 SYGVKD. V lost 6 bases, J lost 2 bases, and 17 bases lay in between. The CDR3 extends over 15 amino acids. In nucleotides, the CDR3 is TGTGCCATCAGCCCTACCGGGACGGGGACCTACGAGCAGTACTTC. Its translation is CAISPTGTGTYEQYF.

Only a few counts were recorded for this clonotype. This chain links TRBV19 with TRBJ2-7; no firm D call. V was trimmed by 6 bases and J by 5 bases, leaving 14 bases between them. The CDR3 has 13 amino acids. Per germline, CDR1 LNHDA and CDR2 SQIVND (reference sequence). CDR3: CASRAPPSNEQYF. Here the CDR3 DNA reads TGTGCCAGTAGGGCACCTCCTTCTAACGAGCAGTACTTC. The full variable domain, its missing parts supplied by reference TRBV19 and TRBJ2-7, is DGGITQSPKYLFRKEGQNVTLSCEQNLNHDAMYWYRQDPGQGLRLIYYSQIVNDFQKGDIAEGYSVSREKKESFPLTVTSAQKNPTAFYLCASRAPPSNEQYFGPGTRLTVT.

This clonotype was counted at least ten times. J is TRBJ2-5 and V is TRBV11-2; D unresolved. The CDR3 is 14 residues long. The germline V gene encodes CDR1 SGHAT and CDR2 FQNNGV. V dropped 3 bases and J dropped 4 bases, with 12 bases sitting between them. The CDR3 loop is CASSFIQRGETQYF. The CDR3 nucleotides are TGTGCCAGCAGCTTTATCCAGCGCGGAGAGACCCAGTACTTC.